The clone carrying this TCR beta chain turned up a few times. Its antigen is unknown. These data belong to a study of T-cell memory formation after mild COVID-19. V lost 1 base, J lost 0 bases, and 14 bases lay in between. Germline V CDR1 and CDR2: SGHTA, FQGTGA. The CDR3 is 17 amino acids. General study points: The SARS-CoV-2 specificity of second-wave clones reaching peak at day 37 remained unverified.

TCRdb ran MiXCR on the 5' RACE reads and lists one entry per CDR3 protein. Of roughly 400,000 distinct CDR3 sequences listed, roughly a quarter are singletons. This clonotype originated in an adult woman who had mild COVID-19 (a few samples of this study predate the infection). Cell type and time point are not known. The specimen was PBMCs or a T cell subset sorted from them (not recorded which). J is TRBJ2-3 and V is TRBV7-3; D tentatively reads TRBD1 or TRBD2 (5 bases each). CDR3 bases: TGTGCCAGCAGCTTAAGGGGACCAAGCGGAAGCACAGATACGCAGTATTTT. Protein product: CASSLRGPSGSTDTQYF.